The sequence of this TCR beta chain was determined in a study of OX40 agonist ivuxolimab in advanced cancers. Clones were read by immunoSEQ multiplex PCR, and TCRdb kept only the in-frame ones, dropping some. The repertoire includes 45,000 to 60,000 clones, about 79% of them detected once, and about 1.5% sits in the top ten. The V gene lost 7 bases and the J gene lost 4 bases, with 11 bases spanning the gap. Germline CDR1 is SNHLY and CDR2 is FYNNEI. The CDR3 loop spans 13 amino acids. The TCR comes from an adult with an advanced solid tumor such as melanoma, head and neck, liver or kidney cancer. The chain combines TRBV2 with TRBJ1-3; tentatively, D is TRBD1 (6 bases). This specimen was CD4+ or CD8+ T cells sorted from blood, taken in a trial of the OX40 agonist ivuxolimab. CDR3 nucleotide sequence: TGTGCCAGCACCACAGGGTTCGGAAACACCATATATTTT. Encoded protein: CASTTGFGNTIYF. Complete variable domain (other parts from reference TRBV2 and TRBJ1-3): EPEVTQTPSHQVTQMGQEVILRCVPISNHLYFYWYRQILGQKVEFLVSFYNNEISEKSEIFDDQFSVERPDGSNFTLKIRSTKLEDSAMYFCASTTGFGNTIYFGEGSWLTVV.